The next 15 T cell receptor beta chains were all read from a single sample in a study of regulatory T cells in long-lasting Graves disease. Time point here: persistent/refractory GD, antithyroid drugs over 5 years with positive TRAb. Construction of the TCR library relied on RNA isolated from PBMCs. Assembly of TCR beta libraries relied on iRepertoire HTBI primers together with Arm-PCR of CDR3 regions. MiXCR, applied by TCRdb to the multiplex PCR reads, yields one record per CDR3 protein. This sample has about 660,000 distinct CDR3 sequences, with 30% found just once. Sequencing used peripheral blood mononuclear cells (PBMCs), obtained when the disease was refractory, from a patient treated with antithyroid drugs. The receptors stem from a female donor with Graves disease.

This sequence joins TRBV2 and TRBJ1-5; D is unresolved. V lost 8 bases, J lost 9 bases, and 17 bases lay in between. This CDR3 contains 13 residues. From germline, CDR1 is SNHLY and CDR2 FYNNEI. CDR3 bases: TGTGCCAGCCAACTTCCCGGAGCTGGGCCCCAGCATTTT. This encodes CASQLPGAGPQHF.

The table lists this clonotype with a count of one. The chain recombines TRBV18 with TRBJ2-7; the D gene could be TRBD1 or TRBD2 (5 bases each). Trimming pared 3 bases from V and 2 bases from J, leaving 14 bases between. The CDR3 has 15 amino acids. The V gene's germline CDR1 is KGHSH and CDR2 LQKENI. Here the CDR3 DNA reads TGTGCCAGCTCACCCAACCCGACAGCGGCCTACGAGCAGTACTTC. This encodes CASSPNPTAAYEQYF. Variable domain in full (rest from reference TRBV18 and TRBJ2-7): NAGVMQNPRHLVRRRGQEARLRCSPMKGHSHVYWYRQLPEEGLKFMVYLQKENIIDESGMPKERFSAEFPKEGPSILRIQQVVRGDSAAYFCASSPNPTAAYEQYFGPGTRLTVT.

The chain combines TRBV19 with TRBJ1-5, with 8 bases lining up with TRBD1. Germline values: CDR1 LNHDA, CDR2 SQIVND (reference sequence). The V segment lost 8 bases and the J segment 0 bases; nucleotides outside the gene matches: 9. The CDR3 has 16 amino acids. The CDR3 region has the DNA TGTGCCAGTTCATTTGGACAGGGCCATAGCAATCAGCCCCAGCATTTT. Its translation is CASSFGQGHSNQPQHF.

The chain joins TRBV10-3 to TRBJ2-4; possible D gene TRBD1, 5 bases. The end of the DNA fits TRBJ2-5 better, so the J call may be wrong. Germline assignment: CDR1 ENHRY and CDR2 SYGVKD. The CDR3 extends over 15 amino acids. CDR3 DNA sequence: TGTGCCATCAGTGAAGAAGGGATAAGGGGAGAGACCCAGTACTTC. Encoded protein: CAISEEGIRGETQYF.

This clonotype was seen repeatedly, ten times or more. The chain couples TRBV12-3 or TRBV12-4 to TRBJ2-5; D unresolved. Deletions cut 3 bases from V and 5 bases from J, with 7 bases between. CDR3 length equals 12 residues. The CDR3 nucleotides read TGTGCCAGCAGTTTTGTCCGGGAGACCCAGTACTTC. This encodes CASSFVRETQYF.

The chain recombines TRBV2 with TRBJ2-7; D is tentatively TRBD1 or TRBD2 (7 bases each). V lost 3 bases and J 3 bases, leaving 12 bases between the germline ends. CDR1 is SNHLY, CDR2 FYNNEI, per germline. The CDR3 totals 14 residues. The CDR3 spells CASSEGGGNYEQYF. Written as DNA, the CDR3 is TGTGCCAGCAGTGAGGGAGGGGGCAACTACGAGCAGTACTTC.

This clonotype showed up just a few times. The chain is built from TRBV15 and TRBJ1-1; 9 nucleotides line up with TRBD1. V shed 3 bases, J shed 2 bases, and the junction held 4 bases outside the gene matches. This CDR3 comprises 15 residues. Germline-derived CDR1 and CDR2 are LNHNV and YYDKDF (reference sequence). CDR3 coding DNA: TGTGCCACCAGCAGGACAGGGGGGCAAAACACTGAAGCTTTCTTT. Its translation is CATSRTGGQNTEAFF.

The sample holds many counts of this clonotype. The V call is TRBV28, the J call TRBJ1-2, with D possibly TRBD1 on 5 matching bases. This CDR3 has 12 residues. CDR1 is MDHEN, CDR2 SYDVKM, per germline. V was trimmed by 10 bases and J by 4 bases, leaving 13 bases between them. In nucleotides, the CDR3 is TGTGCCAACAGGCAAGGGAGCTATGGCTACACCTTC. Translation: CANRQGSYGYTF.

A few counts support this clonotype. The rearrangement links TRBV20-1 to TRBJ2-7, with 7 positions matching TRBD2. V shed 6 bases, J shed 4 bases, and the junction held 9 bases outside the gene matches. Germline assignment: CDR1 DFQATT and CDR2 SNEGSKA (reference sequence). This CDR3 spans 13 amino acids. The CDR3 loop reads CSARETSQYEQYF. The CDR3 DNA reads TGCAGTGCCCGAGAGACTAGCCAATACGAGCAGTACTTC.

The table lists this clonotype with a few counts. The CDR3 sequence: CAISRTGFDSPLHF. In nucleotides, the CDR3 is TGTGCCATCAGTAGGACAGGGTTTGATTCACCCCTCCACTTT. V is TRBV10-3 and J is TRBJ1-6; the match to TRBD1 covers 8 bases. This CDR3 has 14 amino acids. From germline, CDR1 is ENHRY and CDR2 SYGVKD. Unmatched junction bases numbered 5, after V lost 5 bases and J lost 8 bases.

V is TRBV10-3 and J is TRBJ1-4; weak D call: TRBD1 (6 bases). Germline assignment: CDR1 ENHRY and CDR2 SYGVKD. Trimming shortened V by 2 bases and J by 4 bases, and 11 bases separated the two germline ends. This CDR3 is 15 amino acids long. CDR3 in DNA: TGTGCCATCAGTGAGGTTGACAGGCTTAATGAAAAACTGTTTTTT. This encodes CAISEVDRLNEKLFF.

V and J are TRBV4-2 and TRBJ1-2; D is possibly TRBD1 (6 bases). V dropped 5 bases and J dropped 8 bases, with 15 bases sitting between them. The CDR3 contains 13 residues. Germline V lookup: CDR1 LGHNA, CDR2 YNFKEQ. The chain's CDR3 is CASSAPGVSGYTF. CDR3 DNA sequence: TGTGCCAGCAGCGCACCAGGGGTTTCAGGCTACACCTTC.

The V gene is TRBV6-2 or TRBV6-3, the J gene TRBJ1-6; D is unresolved. Germline V lookup: CDR1 MNHEY, CDR2 SVGEGT. The germline V and J ends were trimmed by 7 bases and 7 bases, with 5 bases remaining between them. The CDR3 sequence is 11 residues long. CDR3 protein: CASNTNSPLHF. The CDR3 bases are TGTGCCAGCAACACCAATTCACCCCTCCACTTT.

This chain links TRBV7-9 with TRBJ2-4; D possibly corresponds to TRBD2 (5 bases). Germline lookup yields CDR1 SEHNR and CDR2 FQNEAQ (reference sequence). The ends were cut back, 1 base at V and 0 bases at J, with 13 bases in the middle. The CDR3 extends over 17 amino acids. The CDR3 coding sequence is TGTGCCAGCAGCTTAGTGGTTGACTATCTAGCCAAAAACATTCAGTACTTC. Its translation is CASSLVVDYLAKNIQYF.

This chain connects TRBV7-9 to TRBJ2-7; tentatively, D is TRBD1 (7 bases). V lost 3 bases, J lost 0 bases, and 12 bases lay in between. This CDR3 spans 15 amino acids. From germline, CDR1 is SEHNR and CDR2 FQNEAQ (reference sequence). CDR3 amino acids: CASSFRQGLSYEQYF. The CDR3 coding sequence is TGTGCCAGCAGCTTCCGACAGGGACTCTCCTACGAGCAGTACTTC.